This TCR beta chain emerged from a study of blood T cell repertoires in COVID-19 (TCRdb year 2020). Regarding the complete study: Collaborator samples came from the United States, Italy and Spain and covered acute and convalescent phases of COVID-19. The prospective study material was composed of cDNA or gDNA derived from T cells, B-cell-depleted T cells, or PBMCs. Subjects who had been exposed to COVID-19, were actively infected with it, or had recovered from it provided the deeply sampled blood TCRbeta repertoires that made up the dataset. A freely available public database, intended as a resource for researchers studying the immune response to SARS-CoV-2, is where the repertoires were released. The samples were drawn from the first 160 participants of the ongoing ImmuneRACE study and from some 1,300 subjects provided by 6 global collaborators. Sample metadata almost always included a de-identified subject ID, COVID-19 status, age in years and sex. Where HLA class I and class II types were available, the types were taken from metadata supplied by the sample provider, not from assay-based typing.

On this clone itself: Its target antigen remains unknown. Per-base quality was not reported, and no clone a single base away is much larger than it.

TCRbeta CDR3 regions were amplified from genomic DNA by means of the immunoSEQ Assay, a bias-controlled multiplex PCR. On the authors' methods: The number of nucleated cells in each sample was estimated by amplification of reference gene primers within the assay. To quantify the absolute abundance of each unique TCRbeta CDR3 rearrangement, sequence reads were collapsed and filtered. For each sample, productive Simpson clonality was calculated as the square root of Simpson's diversity index across productive rearrangements. The table was pulled from immuneACCESS by TCRdb, which kept in-frame rearrangements only. Such tables lose some clones; where checked, under half of the loss comes from unresolved V genes, and the rest has no known cause. V and J calls and clone size follow that table, whereas D and trimming were derived from the DNA. This sample has 350,000 to 500,000 clones in its table, and roughly 84% of those were observed once. 1.4% to 1.5% of the sample lies in the top ten.

Summary of the overall study and its limitations: Clinical and demographic metadata were provided uncurated, with the amount varying by source and participant.

After removal of 2 bases from V and 0 bases from J, the junction retains 3 bases not matched to a gene. From the cysteine up to the phenylalanine, the CDR3 has a length of 15 residues. Just the 45-base CDR3 DNA is kept, in frame starting at base 1. Looking up the germline V gene yields CDR1 MNHEY and CDR2 SVGAGI. Participants in the prospective study were aged about 18 to 95 years, lived in more than 20 United States geographic areas, and enrolled through a virtual design. To assign participants to cohorts, the prospective study relied on clinical history that participants themselves reported in a screening survey and a study questionnaire. Exposed participants were defined as having been in contact with someone with a PCR-confirmed or clinician-diagnosed COVID-19 case within 2 weeks of study entry. Each participant in the prospective study had whole blood, serum and a nasopharyngeal or oropharyngeal swab collected by mobile phlebotomists. Participants in the prospective study had the option to provide additional blood draws and questionnaires over an approximately 2-month period. Before DNA extraction, blood samples from the prospective study were shipped at room temperature or frozen.

The rearranged chain carries TRBV6-5 and TRBJ1-1; the central 7 bases match TRBD1. The sequenced sample consisted of PBMCs or T cells enriched from blood (not recorded which). The TCR was taken from a woman between 18 and 29 years old who had been exposed to COVID-19. The DNA is as follows: TGTGCCAGCAGTTACGCCGACAGGGTGAACACTGAAGCTTTCTTT. Its translation reads: CASSYADRVNTEAFF.